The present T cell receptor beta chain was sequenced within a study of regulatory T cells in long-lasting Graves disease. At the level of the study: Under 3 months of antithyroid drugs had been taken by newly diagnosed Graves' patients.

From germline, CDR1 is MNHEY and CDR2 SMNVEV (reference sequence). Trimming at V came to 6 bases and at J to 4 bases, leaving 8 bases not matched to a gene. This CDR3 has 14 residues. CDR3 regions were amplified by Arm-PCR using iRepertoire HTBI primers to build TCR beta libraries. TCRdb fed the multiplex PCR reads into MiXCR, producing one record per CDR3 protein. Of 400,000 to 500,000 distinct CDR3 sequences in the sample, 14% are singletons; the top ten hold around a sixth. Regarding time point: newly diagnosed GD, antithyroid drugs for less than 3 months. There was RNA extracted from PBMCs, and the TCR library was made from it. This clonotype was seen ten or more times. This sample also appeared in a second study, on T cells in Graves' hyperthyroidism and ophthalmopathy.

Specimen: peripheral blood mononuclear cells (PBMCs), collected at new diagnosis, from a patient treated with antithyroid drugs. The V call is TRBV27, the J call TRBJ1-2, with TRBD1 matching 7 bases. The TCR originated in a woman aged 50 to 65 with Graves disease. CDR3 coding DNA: TGTGCCAGCAGCGAGACAGGGTATATCTATGGCTACACCTTC. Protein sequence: CASSETGYIYGYTF.